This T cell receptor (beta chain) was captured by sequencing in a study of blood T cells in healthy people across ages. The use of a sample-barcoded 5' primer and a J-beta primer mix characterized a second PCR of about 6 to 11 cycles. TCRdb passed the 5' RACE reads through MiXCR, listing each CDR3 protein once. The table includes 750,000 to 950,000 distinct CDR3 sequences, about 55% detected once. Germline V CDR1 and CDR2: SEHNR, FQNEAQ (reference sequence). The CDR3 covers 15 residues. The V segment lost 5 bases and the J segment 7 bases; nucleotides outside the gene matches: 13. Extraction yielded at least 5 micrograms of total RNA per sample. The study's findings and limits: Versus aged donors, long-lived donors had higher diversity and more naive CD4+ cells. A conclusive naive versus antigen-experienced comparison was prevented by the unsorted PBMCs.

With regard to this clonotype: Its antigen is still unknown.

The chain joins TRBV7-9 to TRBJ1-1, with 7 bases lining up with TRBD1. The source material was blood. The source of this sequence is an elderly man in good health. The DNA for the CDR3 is TGTGCCAGCAGCCCGCTCGACAGGGAAAATGGTGAAGCTTTCTTT. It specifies CASSPLDRENGEAFF.